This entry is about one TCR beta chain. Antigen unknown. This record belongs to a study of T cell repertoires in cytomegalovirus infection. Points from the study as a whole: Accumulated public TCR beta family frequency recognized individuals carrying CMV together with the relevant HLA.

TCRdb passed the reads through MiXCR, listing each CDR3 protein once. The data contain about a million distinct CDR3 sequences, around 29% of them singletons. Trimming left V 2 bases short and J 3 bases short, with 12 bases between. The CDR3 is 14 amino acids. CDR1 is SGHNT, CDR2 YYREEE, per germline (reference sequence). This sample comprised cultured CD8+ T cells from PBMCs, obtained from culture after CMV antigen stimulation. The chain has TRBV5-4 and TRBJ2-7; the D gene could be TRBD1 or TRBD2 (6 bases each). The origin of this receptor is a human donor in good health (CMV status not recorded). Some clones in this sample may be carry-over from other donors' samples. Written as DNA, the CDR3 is TGTGCCAGCAGCTTCGGGGGCGCGCTCTACGAGCAGTACTTC. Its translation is CASSFGGALYEQYF.